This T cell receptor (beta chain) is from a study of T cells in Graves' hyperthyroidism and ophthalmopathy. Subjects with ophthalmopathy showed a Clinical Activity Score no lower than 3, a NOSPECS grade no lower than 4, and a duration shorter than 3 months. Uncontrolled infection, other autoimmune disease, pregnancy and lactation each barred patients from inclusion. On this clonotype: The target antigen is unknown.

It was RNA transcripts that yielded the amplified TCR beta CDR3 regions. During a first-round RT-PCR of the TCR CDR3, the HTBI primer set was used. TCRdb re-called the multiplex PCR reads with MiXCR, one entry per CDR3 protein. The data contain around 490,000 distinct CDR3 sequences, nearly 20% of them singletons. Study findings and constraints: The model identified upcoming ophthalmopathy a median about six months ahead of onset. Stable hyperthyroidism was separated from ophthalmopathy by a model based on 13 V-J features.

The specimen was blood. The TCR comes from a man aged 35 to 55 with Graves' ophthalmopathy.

CDR3 in amino acids: CAISEGRGADTQYF. As DNA, the CDR3 is TGTGCCATCAGTGAGGGGAGGGGGGCAGATACGCAGTATTTT. The chain combines TRBV10-3 with TRBJ2-3, with D perhaps TRBD2 (7 bases). V gave up 2 bases and J gave up 4 bases, with 10 bases separating them. Germline CDR1 ENHRY, CDR2 SYGVKD. The CDR3 length is 14 residues.